This T cell receptor beta chain emerged from a study of blood T cell repertoires in COVID-19 (dated by TCRdb to between 2020 and 2021). Turning to the overall study: Samples from collaborators originated in the United States, Italy and Spain and spanned both the acute and convalescent phases of COVID-19. Where available, HLA class I and class II types were obtained from metadata supplied by the sample provider rather than from assay-based typing. The prospective study material was composed of cDNA or gDNA derived from T cells, B-cell-depleted T cells, or PBMCs. A de-identified subject ID, COVID-19 status, age in years and sex were almost always included in the sample metadata. Deeply sampled blood TCRbeta repertoires from subjects exposed to, actively infected with, or recovered from COVID-19 were included in the dataset. A freely available public database, intended as a resource for researchers studying the immune response to SARS-CoV-2, is where the repertoires were released. Samples came from the ongoing ImmuneRACE study (first 160 participants) plus 1,254 subjects from 6 global collaborators.

There are 13 amino acids in the CDR3, from cysteine to phenylalanine inclusive. Here the CDR3 DNA is all that survives: 39 bases in frame from base 1. V is shortened by 7 bases, J by 5 bases, and the region joining them spans 14 bases. In the case of this clone: Its antigen has not been determined. Per-base quality was not reported, and no clone a single base away is much larger than it.

The investigation overall reported the following: The quantity of clinical and demographic metadata differed by source and by participant and was supplied without curation.

TCRbeta CDR3 regions were amplified from genomic DNA by means of the immunoSEQ Assay, a bias-controlled multiplex PCR. The study's processing was this. Nucleated cell counts per sample were estimated from amplification of reference gene primers within the assay. To quantify the absolute abundance of each unique TCRbeta CDR3 rearrangement, sequence reads were collapsed and filtered. For each sample, productive Simpson clonality was calculated by taking the square root of Simpson's diversity index across productive rearrangements. TCRdb re-hosts the immuneACCESS table, in-frame sequences only. Its copies lack some clones; in the studies checked, an unresolved V gene accounts for under half of them, and the cause for the rest is not known. V and J calls plus clone size are reproduced from that table; the DNA served to infer D and trimming. The sample table contains roughly 340,000 clones; only one count was recorded for about 90% of them. Approximately 3.5% of the sample is held by the ten biggest clonotypes.

Samples from volunteer blood donors who had recovered from COVID-19 were contributed by a second Seattle source. Each collaborating institution followed its own protocols to collect whole blood in K2EDTA tubes. Collaborator samples were shipped for TCRbeta analysis as frozen whole blood, isolated PBMCs, or DNA extracted from either sample type. Sequencing input: peripheral blood. This receptor chain uses TRBV12-3 or TRBV12-4 and TRBJ1-2; the D gene is perhaps TRBD1, on 5 matching bases. The TCR originated in a woman aged 18-35 years who had recovered from COVID-19. This receptor has the CDR3 CASNKHRGYGYTF. Here is the DNA: TGTGCCAGCAACAAACATAGGGGTTATGGCTACACCTTC.